This is a list of T cell receptor beta chains from one sample in a study of CXCR3-negative and CXCR3-positive naive CD8 T cells. TCRdb reanalyzed the 5' RACE reads and collapses them to one entry per CDR3 protein, without DNA. This specimen shows over 100,000 distinct CDR3 sequences; the ten leading clones hold nearly 0.5%. Sequences were obtained from naive CXCR3- CD8+ T cells from blood. Receptors were obtained from a human donor in good health. Some clones in this sample may be carry-over from other donors' samples. CDR3s include the opening cysteine and the closing phenylalanine or tryptophan.

j_call | v_call | cdr3_aa
TRBJ2-1 | TRBV4-3 | CASSQHAGAIERSYNEQFF
TRBJ2-5 | TRBV7-9 | CASSPLSRLLFETQYF
TRBJ2-5 | TRBV7-9 | CASSLADRAQETQYF
TRBJ2-7 | TRBV4-1 | CASSQEAAGGEQYF
TRBJ2-1 | TRBV29-1 | CSVETASGSSYNEQFF
TRBJ2-1 | TRBV9 | CASSGSGASYNEQFF
TRBJ1-4 | TRBV15 | CATSALREKLFF
TRBJ2-7 | TRBV7-9 | CASSTTGTGSYEQYF
TRBJ1-1 | TRBV7-9 | CASSFGQGMNTEAFF
TRBJ2-1 | TRBV20-1 | CSARDWGLAGYNEQFF
TRBJ1-1 | TRBV27 | CASRTGVYTEAFF
TRBJ2-2 | TRBV12-5 | CASGWRLAENTGELFF
TRBJ2-7 | TRBV6-2/TRBV6-3 | CASSYVGASSEQYF
TRBJ2-5 | TRBV6-5 | CASSSPGQGGETQYF
TRBJ2-7 | TRBV6-5 | CASSYNRDYEQYF
TRBJ2-7 | TRBV2 | CASSTLRSGIPYEQYF
TRBJ2-1 | TRBV11-3 | CASSFSSGGPYNEQFF
TRBJ1-1 | TRBV28 | CASIRRADSTEAFF
TRBJ2-6 | TRBV27 | CASSSSGAGANVLTF
TRBJ2-7 | TRBV4-2 | CASSQGVGFAGGQYF
TRBJ2-1 | TRBV6-2/TRBV6-3 | CASSSAGYNEQFF
TRBJ1-1 | TRBV6-2/TRBV6-3 | CASSYEWGQGMVITEAFF
TRBJ2-7 | TRBV9 | CASSRSGGSYEQYF
TRBJ2-7 | TRBV10-1 | CASSEQGRSYEQYF
TRBJ1-1 | TRBV29-1 | CSVEETGSAEAFF
TRBJ2-5 | TRBV6-5 | CASSYSSQETQYF
TRBJ1-3 | TRBV12-3/TRBV12-4 | CASSPLQLISGNTIYF
TRBJ2-7 | TRBV20-1 | CSAEGQTYYEQYF
TRBJ2-3 | TRBV4-1 | CASSQDNRLAGATDTQYF
TRBJ2-1 | TRBV12-5 | CASGFITPSGSIPEQFF
TRBJ2-1 | TRBV12-3/TRBV12-4 | CASTLPLAGRNEQFF
TRBJ1-1 | TRBV11-2 | CASSFGQINTEAFF
TRBJ2-2 | TRBV7-7 | CASSPLSGELFF
TRBJ2-7 | TRBV11-3 | CASSHPPSYEQYF
TRBJ2-3 | TRBV12-3/TRBV12-4 | CASSLSQRSTDTQYF
TRBJ2-1 | TRBV7-3 | CASSQGQGTYNEQFF
TRBJ2-2 | TRBV27 | CANPAGTNNTGELFF
TRBJ1-2 | TRBV28 | CASSPPGWAANYGYTF
TRBJ2-1 | TRBV29-1 | CSVEGTDYNEQFF
TRBJ1-5 | TRBV19 | CASSIGNQPQHF
TRBJ2-7 | TRBV4-2 | CASSQEAGGLNEQYF
TRBJ1-3 | TRBV29-1 | CSVVTGFSGNTIYF
TRBJ2-2 | TRBV29-1 | CSGSMNTGELFF
TRBJ2-7 | TRBV5-6 | CASSDDRYEQYF
TRBJ2-1 | TRBV4-3 | CASSQDIVGYNEQFF
TRBJ2-7 | TRBV7-9 | CASSFPLTYEQYF
TRBJ2-1 | TRBV5-1 | CASSLEDNAYNEQFF
TRBJ1-5 | TRBV24-1 | CATSESGTGQPQHF
TRBJ2-3 | TRBV19 | CASSDRDRSTDTQYF
TRBJ2-2 | TRBV6-5 | CASSPRSAGELFF
TRBJ2-4 | TRBV5-4 | CASSLVQGVFPLAKNIQYF
TRBJ2-7 | TRBV11-2 | CASSLGASGPYYEQYF